The next 20 T cell receptor beta chains were all read from a single sample in a study of low-dose radiotherapy and immunotherapy resistance in tumors (dated by TCRdb to between 2021 and 2022). First-strand cDNA was synthesized with Superscript III and a set of TRAV- and TRBV-specific primers, covering both TCRalpha and TCRbeta chains. A roughly 19-cycle PCR with Phusion amplified the TCRs, pairing a constant-region primer with the adapter that was attached to the V primers. TCRdb redid the processing of the public reads, applying fastp at Q25 and MiXCR, and retained in-frame beta chains. Entries are consolidated by CDR3 protein sequence, retaining the most common genes and DNA. The sample table lists about 11,000 distinct CDR3 sequences, 45% to 55% of them with a count of one. The ten largest clones add up to around 7.4% of the sample. The source of these receptors is a human donor with advanced metastatic prostate, ovarian, gallbladder or colorectal cancer (not recorded which). This table probably holds off-target reads from a library built for another chain.

The chain joins TRBV6-1 to TRBJ2-5; 7 bases are a match to TRBD2. Germline CDR1 and CDR2: MNHNS and SASEGT. Unmatched junction bases numbered 27, after V lost 10 bases and J lost 7 bases. CDR3 length: 18 amino acids. CDR3: CATNRGVGSEATIGTQYF. In nucleotides, the CDR3 is TGTGCCACTAACCGGGGGGTCGGTTCGGAAGCAACAATTGGGACCCAGTACTTC.

This clonotype was counted between two and nine times. The J gene is TRBJ2-7, the V gene TRBV2; 8 bases line up with TRBD1. J was trimmed by 5 bases and V by 5 bases; bases with no gene match: 2. The CDR3 runs to 12 residues. Germline CDR1 SNHLY, CDR2 FYNNEI. This CDR3 reads CASSWTGNEQYF. CDR3 nucleotides: TGTGCCAGCAGTTGGACAGGGAACGAGCAGTACTTC.

This clonotype has a handful of counts. The chain has TRBV28 and TRBJ2-7, with 9 bases lining up with TRBD1. Germline-derived CDR1 and CDR2 are MDHEN and SYDVKM. CDR3 size: 16 residues. V lost 5 bases and J lost 2; bases outside the gene matches: 10. The CDR3 region is CASSHLPGQGPYEQYF. Written as DNA, the CDR3 is TGTGCCAGCAGTCACCTGCCGGGACAGGGACCCTACGAGCAGTACTTC.

The chain is built from TRBV5-1 and TRBJ2-1; 8 positions match TRBD1. Germline loops: CDR1 SGHRS, CDR2 YFSETQ. The CDR3 has 14 amino acids. The V gene end was trimmed by 5 bases and the J gene end by 6 bases; junction bases not matched to a gene: 7. The CDR3 sequence: CASSFGQGSNEQFF. CDR3 sequence (DNA): TGCGCCAGCAGTTTCGGACAGGGAAGCAATGAGCAGTTCTTC. Variable domain in full (rest from reference TRBV5-1 and TRBJ2-1): KAGVTQTPRYLIKTRGQQVTLSCSPISGHRSVSWYQQTPGQGLQFLFEYFSETQRNKGNFPGRFSGRQFSNSRSEMNVSTLELGDSALYLCASSFGQGSNEQFFGPGTRLTVL.

The chain couples TRBV28 to TRBJ2-1; D is unclear. The germline V gene has CDR1 MDHEN and CDR2 SYDVKM. This CDR3 has 13 amino acids. Between the trimmed V and J ends, which lost 3 bases and 5 bases, there was a span of 8 bases. For the CDR3, the DNA is TGTGCCAGCAGTTTCCCCGCAGACAATGAGCAGTTCTTC. Protein: CASSFPADNEQFF.

This chain links TRBV2 with TRBJ2-7; D possibly corresponds to TRBD1 (6 bases). CDR3 size: 14 residues. Germline loops: CDR1 SNHLY, CDR2 FYNNEI. V was cut by 0 bases and J by 1 base, with 7 bases left in between. The CDR3 loop reads CASSEAGGSYEQYF. The CDR3 nucleotides are TGTGCCAGCAGTGAAGCAGGGGGATCCTACGAGCAGTACTTC.

The V call is TRBV5-6, the J call TRBJ2-2, with 12 nucleotides matching TRBD1. The CDR3 has 14 amino acids. CDR1 SGHDT and CDR2 YYEEEE come from the germline V gene. With 4 bases clipped from V and 6 bases from J, the junction kept 1 base outside the gene matches. Here the CDR3 DNA reads TGTGCCAGCAGCGGGACAGGGGGCCCCGGGGAGCTGTTTTTT. Protein sequence: CASSGTGGPGELFF.

The V and J genes are TRBV19 and TRBJ2-1; TRBD2 matches 9 bases. CDR1 and CDR2 (germline): LNHDA, SQIVND (reference sequence). J gave up 8 bases and V 5 bases, and 7 bases lay outside the gene matches. The CDR3 totals 14 residues. CDR3 amino acids: CASSAVAGAHEQFF. In DNA, the CDR3 is TGTGCCAGTAGTGCCGTAGCGGGGGCCCATGAGCAGTTCTTC.

The rearrangement links TRBV5-1 to TRBJ2-7, with a tentative D call TRBD1 (6 bases). Between the trimmed V and J ends, which lost 3 bases and 5 bases, there was a span of 12 bases. Germline CDR1 reads SGHRS; CDR2 reads YFSETQ. The CDR3 contains 13 residues. The CDR3 region is CASSWAGVNEQYF. As DNA, the CDR3 is TGCGCCAGCAGCTGGGCAGGGGTCAACGAGCAGTACTTC.

The chain uses TRBV5-1 and TRBJ2-2, with D hard to call. The CDR3 length is 13 residues. Trimming removed 4 bases at V and 8 bases at J, with 12 bases between. CDR1 SGHRS and CDR2 YFSETQ come from the germline V gene. CDR3 coding DNA: TGCGCCAGCAGCCTAACGTCCCAGGGGGAGCTGTTTTTT. This gives the protein CASSLTSQGELFF.

This clonotype came up a few times. The V gene is TRBV5-4, the J gene TRBJ1-1; D is perhaps TRBD1 (6 bases). Germline V gene sequence: CDR1 SGHNT, CDR2 YYREEE (reference sequence). The germline V and J ends were trimmed by 4 bases and 1 base, with 20 bases remaining between them. The CDR3 runs 17 residues. CDR3 sequence reads: CASSPKKNRAQNTEAFF. The CDR3 DNA reads TGTGCCAGCAGCCCCAAAAAGAACAGGGCGCAGAACACTGAAGCTTTCTTT.

V is TRBV28 and J is TRBJ1-5; TRBD1 aligns across 8 bases. Per the germline V gene, CDR1 is MDHEN and CDR2 is SYDVKM. The CDR3 length is 15 residues. J lost 5 bases, V lost 6 bases, and 9 bases had no gene match. The CDR3 DNA is TGTGCCAGCAGGGACTGGGACAGGTCGGATCAGCCCCAGCATTTT. Protein: CASRDWDRSDQPQHF.

The genes are TRBV7-9 and TRBJ2-7; D is possibly TRBD1 (6 bases). The CDR3 totals 13 residues. The V and J ends lost 5 bases and 1 base respectively, with 9 bases between them. In germline, CDR1 is SEHNR, CDR2 FQNEAQ (reference sequence). CDR3 sequence (DNA): TGTGCCAGCAGCCCCAGGGGATCCTACGAGCAGTACTTC. This encodes CASSPRGSYEQYF.

The chain recombines TRBV4-1 with TRBJ2-7; weak D call: TRBD2 (6 bases). Trimming left V 4 bases short and J 2 bases short, with 12 bases between. The CDR3 consists of 14 residues. The germline V gene encodes CDR1 MGHRA and CDR2 YSYEKL. CDR3 in amino acids: CASSPGWGAYEQYF. The CDR3 bases are TGCGCCAGCAGCCCTGGATGGGGGGCCTACGAGCAGTACTTC.

DNA of the CDR3: TGCAGTGCTAGAGAAGATGGGACGGGACCCTACGAGCAGTACTTC. Translation gives CSAREDGTGPYEQYF. This chain joins TRBV20-1 and TRBJ2-7; D may match TRBD1 or TRBD2 (5 bases each). Germline values: CDR1 DFQATT, CDR2 SNEGSKA (reference sequence). The V end was cut by 0 bases, the J end by 2 bases, with 14 bases between. The CDR3 is 15 amino acids.

Only a few counts were recorded for this clonotype. The chain carries TRBV12-3 or TRBV12-4 and TRBJ2-5; D unresolved. The V gene lost 6 bases and the J gene lost 5 bases, with 16 bases spanning the gap. The CDR3 contains 14 residues. CDR3 DNA: TGTGCCAGCAGCAGTCCGGACCTTCTTGAGACCCAGTACTTC. It is translated as CASSSPDLLETQYF.

The rearrangement uses TRBV28 and TRBJ2-7, with D tentatively TRBD2 (6 bases). Trimming took off 8 bases at V and 3 bases at J, with 17 bases between the two ends. Germline CDR1 reads MDHEN; CDR2 reads SYDVKM. The CDR3 runs 14 residues. CDR3 sequence (DNA): TGTGCCAGCCAGGATGGAGGGTCCCACTACGAGCAGTACTTC. It specifies CASQDGGSHYEQYF.

This clonotype was observed a few times. The gene calls are TRBV2 and TRBJ2-5; 7 nucleotides align to TRBD1. This CDR3 has 13 residues. Per the germline V gene, CDR1 is SNHLY and CDR2 is FYNNEI. The ends lost 7 bases at V and 4 bases at J; junction bases unmatched: 6. CDR3 amino acids: CASNRQGGETQYF. CDR3 coding DNA: TGTGCCAGCAATCGACAGGGCGGAGAGACCCAGTACTTC. Complete variable domain (other parts from reference TRBV2 and TRBJ2-5): EPEVTQTPSHQVTQMGQEVILRCVPISNHLYFYWYRQILGQKVEFLVSFYNNEISEKSEIFDDQFSVERPDGSNFTLKIRSTKLEDSAMYFCASNRQGGETQYFGPGTRLLVL.

The V call is TRBV3-1, the J call TRBJ2-1; TRBD1 might be the D (6 bases). Per germline, CDR1 LGHDT and CDR2 YNNKEL (reference sequence). CDR3 length: 15 amino acids. The V gene lost 4 bases and the J gene lost 1 base, with 11 bases spanning the gap. CDR3 DNA: TGTGCCAGCAGCCCCGGCCAGGGGTCCTACAATGAGCAGTTCTTC. The encoded protein is CASSPGQGSYNEQFF.

Only a few counts were recorded for this clonotype. The chain links TRBV28 to TRBJ2-7, with D hard to call. V lost 2 bases and J lost 3, with 11 bases in between. CDR3 length equals 14 residues. CDR1 MDHEN and CDR2 SYDVKM come from the germline V gene. CDR3 in amino acids: CASSLRTVNYEQYF. The CDR3 region has the DNA TGTGCCAGCAGTTTACGGACGGTTAACTACGAGCAGTACTTC.